This T cell receptor beta chain was profiled in a study of T cell clonality in common variable immunodeficiency. General study findings and limits: Compared with healthy controls, CVID subjects showed increased TCRbeta clonality, mostly in about a third. Reportedly, TCR beta sequences from common variable immunodeficiency showed fewer deletions and N-nucleotide insertions.

In this sample, this clone turned up many times. Its matching antigen is unknown. Both groups were predominantly of Caucasian heritage. Assay used: immunoSEQ multiplex PCR; TCRdb lists only in-frame clones, some missing. The sample has approximately 75,000 clones, none seen only once; the top ten hold over 0.7%. The sample taken for sequencing was peripheral blood mononuclear cells. This TCR derives from a person aged 18-70 years in good health.

Incomplete CDR3 DNA: TGTGCCACCAGGGGGGGAAATCAGCCC. As protein: CATRGGNQP. The entire CDR3 sequence reads CATRGGNQPQHF. The chain is built from TRBV28 and TRBJ1-5; the match to TRBD1 covers 7 bases. The read gets to within 3 residues of the CDR3 end, and the germline J gene fills in the rest. The CDR3 consists of 12 residues. With 10 bases clipped from V and 4 bases from J, the junction kept 4 bases outside the gene matches. Germline V gives CDR1 MDHEN, CDR2 SYDVKM.